This entry is about one TCR beta chain. Its matching antigen is unknown. Sample-barcoded 5' priming and a J-beta primer mix drove a second PCR of 7 to 11 cycles. TCRdb reanalysed the 5' RACE reads using MiXCR and keeps one entry per CDR3 protein. The table shows about 1.4 million distinct CDR3 sequences, with 59% occurring only once. These data belong to a study of blood T cells in healthy people across ages. V was trimmed by 4 bases and J by 2 bases, leaving 11 bases between them. In germline, CDR1 is SGHRS, CDR2 YFSETQ. CDR3 length: 14 amino acids. Per individual sample, total RNA of at least 5.5 micrograms was extracted. Study observations and caveats: Higher diversity, along with more naive CD4+ cells, distinguished long-lived donors from aged donors.

The J gene is TRBJ2-3, the V gene TRBV5-1; D is uncertain. This TCR derives from a man younger than 30 in good health. Sample: blood. CDR3 residues: CASSLDIYTDTQYF. The CDR3 coding sequence is TGCGCCAGCAGCCTAGACATTTACACAGATACGCAGTATTTT.